This record looks at one T cell receptor (beta chain) sequence and its context. The antigen is undetermined. Second doses were pooled across both intervals (about 4 or about 12 weeks). Clones were sequenced by immunoSEQ multiplex PCR, and TCRdb holds only the in-frame ones, with some missing. The sample has 150,000 or so clones, 92% seen once; the top ten hold more than 1%. The data are from a study of T cell responses to AZD1222 COVID-19 vaccine. Findings and caveats of the study: The study identified only a handful of AZD1222 recipients as seropositive at baseline. The sample set comprised mostly white British donors with more females, and clonal diversity was possibly underestimated. Repertoire sampling happened only post peak T cell response.

The sample here was peripheral blood, taken 28 days after the second AZD1222 dose. The TCR originated in an adult who received the AZD1222 COVID-19 vaccine.

CDR3 nucleotide sequence: TGCGCCAGCAGCCAAGGAGGGAGGAACACTGAAGCTTTCTTT. Residues: CASSQGGRNTEAFF. The chain links TRBV10-2 to TRBJ1-1; D remains unclear. The CDR3 is 14 amino acids. The germline V gene has CDR1 WSHSY and CDR2 SAAADI. V dropped 6 bases and J dropped 1 base, with 12 bases sitting between them.